This section outlines one T cell receptor (beta chain) sequence together with its context. This specimen comes from a study of blood T cell repertoires in COVID-19. Study-wide context: PBMCs, B-cell-depleted T cells, or T cells were the source of the cDNA or gDNA that made up the material.

Original handling: Amplification with reference gene primers provided the estimates of nucleated cell counts. Data came from immunoSEQ multiplex PCR; TCRdb stores just in-frame clones and leaves some out. Clone size and V and J calls were adopted from that table, with D and trimming inferred from the DNA. The sample includes 150,000 to 200,000 clones, approximately 84% of them seen just once. This CDR3 contains 13 residues. The V and J ends lost 4 bases and 9 bases, in that order; junction bases with no gene match: 8. CDR1 is MNHEY and CDR2 is SVGEGT in the germline V gene. This rearrangement joins TRBV6-2 or TRBV6-3 to TRBJ2-5; TRBD1 matches 7 bases. Sequenced input: peripheral blood. This TCR derives from a man in his forties or fifties who had recovered from COVID-19. The CDR3 DNA reads as TGTGCCAGCAGTTTGTCGGGACAGCGATCCCAGTACTTC. Encoded protein: CASSLSGQRSQYF.